Described below is a single T cell receptor beta chain sequence and its context. Antigen specificity is unknown. This record belongs to a study of shared clonotypes between healthy human individuals. Study-wide results and caveats: Clonotype sharing levels among donors were expected to vary with sequencing depth. Clonotypes shared by all four sorted-subset donors had higher generation probabilities than non-shared clonotypes. What naive subsets generally showed was a larger estimated richness than memory subsets showed.

As originally analysed: As immunoSEQ supplied junction-only sequences (without quality scores), filtering differed. The data were produced by immunoSEQ multiplex PCR, yet TCRdb's version contains in-frame clones alone and is incomplete. That table supplies the V and J calls and clone size; D and trimming were determined from the DNA. Among roughly 1.5 million clones listed, 95% to 99% were seen once. The CDR3 runs to 13 residues. Trimming removed 5 bases from V and 6 bases from J; junction bases left unmatched: 5. In germline, CDR1 is SGHVS, CDR2 FNYEAQ. The chain combines TRBV7-6 with TRBJ2-7, with TRBD1 matching 9 bases. The material sequenced was naive CD4+ T cells sorted from blood. The subset is: CD45RA+ positively selected. The TCR was taken from a man aged 30-40 years in good health. Here the CDR3 DNA reads TGTGCCAGCAGCCTCCACAGGGGGCGCGAGCAGTACTTC. It is translated as CASSLHRGREQYF.